This passage covers 27 T cell receptor beta chains from one sample sequenced in a study of TIL therapy for anti-PD-1-resistant metastatic lung cancer. Time point noted: pre-treatment sample, taken before nivolumab and TIL therapy. The immunoSEQ assay was v3. Method: immunoSEQ multiplex PCR; TCRdb's copy keeps in-frame clones and lacks some. The table records about 60,000 clones, 69% of them present only once. Sequencing used blood, obtained at baseline. All receptors derive from a person aged 25-85 years with non-small cell lung cancer.

This clone was observed a single time. CDR3 amino acids: CASSLDSTNYGYTF. In DNA, the CDR3 is TGCGCCAGCAGTTTGGACAGCACTAACTATGGCTACACCTTC. The chain is built from TRBV10-1 and TRBJ1-2; D is perhaps TRBD1 (6 bases). The CDR3 is made up of 14 amino acids. From germline, CDR1 is WNHNN and CDR2 SYGVQD (reference sequence). Between the trimmed V and J ends, which lost 5 bases and 0 bases, there was a span of 10 bases.

The sample holds a few counts of this clone. Germline is not matched at one junction end, which may reflect a read error. This rearrangement joins TRBV27 to TRBJ1-2, with D possibly matching TRBD1 (5 bases). Germline values: CDR1 MNHEY, CDR2 SMNVEV (reference sequence). The CDR3 length is 13 residues. CDR3 protein: CASSLSHRSGYTF. The CDR3 nucleotides are TGTGCCAGCAGCTTATCGCACAGGAGTGGCTACACCTTC.

This clone has a single count. The chain employs TRBV29-1 and TRBJ1-1; D gene ambiguous. CDR1 is SQVTM and CDR2 is ANQGSEA in the germline V gene. Trimming left V 5 bases short and J 4 bases short, with 17 bases between. This CDR3 is built from 14 residues. CDR3: CSVKLAPLGTEAFF. The CDR3 region has the DNA TGCAGCGTTAAATTGGCCCCTTTAGGCACTGAAGCTTTCTTT.

The chain uses TRBV11-1 and TRBJ2-5; possibly TRBD1 for D (6 bases). Germline V gene sequence: CDR1 SGHAT, CDR2 FQDESV (reference sequence). The V gene lost 7 bases and the J gene lost 5 bases, with 8 bases spanning the gap. This CDR3 spans 11 amino acids. In DNA form, the CDR3 reads TGTGCCAGCACCACAGGGGAGACCCAGTACTTC. The encoded protein is CASTTGETQYF. Variable domain in full (rest from reference TRBV11-1 and TRBJ2-5): EAEVAQSPRYKITEKSQAVAFWCDPISGHATLYWYRQILGQGPELLVQFQDESVVDDSQLPKDRFSAERLKGVDSTLKIQPAELGDSAMYLCASTTGETQYFGPGTRLLVL.

The chain carries TRBV7-9 and TRBJ2-1, with TRBD2 identical over 8 bases. After removal of 5 bases from V and 5 bases from J, the junction contained 11 bases not matched to a gene. The CDR3 covers 16 residues. Germline CDR1 is SEHNR and CDR2 is FQNEAQ (reference sequence). CDR3 sequence (DNA): TGTGCCAGCAGCCAAATACGGGGGGGCCTGGACAATGAGCAGTTCTTC. Translation: CASSQIRGGLDNEQFF.

V usage is TRBV25-1 and J usage is TRBJ1-1, with D uncertain. The length of the CDR3 is 13 residues. Trimming stripped 6 bases from V and 4 bases from J, with 12 bases between. The germline V gene encodes CDR1 MGHDK and CDR2 SYGVNS. As DNA, the CDR3 is TGTGCCAGCAGGACTGGGAGGCGCACTGAAGCTTTCTTT. Translation: CASRTGRRTEAFF.

CDR3 sequence (DNA): TGCAGTGCCTCCCTTAACACTGAAGCTTTCTTT. It specifies CSASLNTEAFF. The chain carries TRBV20-1 and TRBJ1-1; D is undetermined. Germline CDR1 is DFQATT and CDR2 is SNEGSKA (reference sequence). CDR3 size: 11 residues. V lost 6 bases and J lost 2, with 7 bases in between.

CDR3 bases: TGTGCCAGCAGCTTATCTCGACGGATTAATGAAAAACTGTTTTTT. This gives the protein CASSLSRRINEKLFF. The rearrangement links TRBV7-6 to TRBJ1-4; D gene unclear. This CDR3 contains 15 residues. With 2 bases removed from V and 4 bases from J, the gap between germline ends came to 11 bases. Germline V gives CDR1 SGHVS, CDR2 FNYEAQ.

This clone is a singleton in its sample. The chain combines TRBV19 with TRBJ2-2; D is ambiguous. The CDR3 is 15 residues long. With 5 bases removed from V and 6 bases from J, the gap between germline ends came to 16 bases. Germline lookup yields CDR1 LNHDA and CDR2 SQIVND (reference sequence). CDR3 coding DNA: TGTGCCAGTAGTCGGGTAGCTCCGAGCGCCGGGGAGCTGTTTTTT. It codes for CASSRVAPSAGELFF.

The CDR3 nucleotides read TGTGCCCTCCCGAGGACTGAAGGAGGGAAGAATCAGCCCCAGCATTTT. Amino acids: CALPRTEGGKNQPQHF. V gene TRBV5-3 combines with J gene TRBJ1-5; no firm D call. TRBV5-3 qualifies as an ORF whose function is uncertain. V was shortened by 10 bases and J by 4 bases, with 24 bases between the two germline ends. The CDR3 length is 16 residues.

This clone was picked up a small number of times. This chain connects TRBV1 to TRBJ1-5; the D segment call TRBD1 is taken from the table without a DNA check. TRBV1 constitutes a pseudogene. CDR3 size: 16 residues. The CDR3 region is CTSSPAGGLDNQPQHF. The DNA of the CDR3 is TGCACCAGCAGCCCCGCAGGGGGACTTGACAATCAGCCCCAGCATTTT.

This clone was seen more than once but under ten times. The chain links TRBV9 to TRBJ1-5, with D perhaps matching TRBD1 (5 bases). The germline V gene has CDR1 SGDLS and CDR2 YYNGEE. V was pared by 5 bases and J by 8 bases, with 20 bases between. The CDR3 has 15 amino acids. CDR3 sequence reads: CASRIGTDPREPQHF. The CDR3 DNA reads as TGTGCCAGCAGGATCGGGACGGACCCTCGGGAGCCCCAGCATTTT.

Comment on this clone: In the same sample, other DNA sequences code for this CDR3. This chain uses TRBV4-1 with TRBJ2-7; 9 bases are a match to TRBD2. The length of the CDR3 is 16 residues. CDR1 and CDR2 (germline): MGHRA, YSYEKL. The trim removed 0 bases at V and 3 bases at J, leaving 6 bases unmatched. The CDR3 loop is CASSQEGVAGDYEQYF. CDR3 sequence (DNA): TGCGCCAGCAGCCAAGAAGGAGTAGCGGGGGACTACGAGCAGTACTTC.

The rearrangement uses TRBV19 and TRBJ2-3; D is possibly TRBD2 (5 bases). This CDR3 is 15 amino acids long. Germline loops: CDR1 LNHDA, CDR2 SQIVND (reference sequence). V lost 0 bases and J 2 bases, leaving 9 bases between the germline ends. The DNA of the CDR3 is TGTGCCAGTAGTATAGATTCGGGAAACACAGATACGCAGTATTTT. This encodes CASSIDSGNTDTQYF.

This clone was detected a few times. V gene TRBV6-6 combines with J gene TRBJ1-1; D unclear. Germline values: CDR1 MNHNY, CDR2 SVGAGI (reference sequence). Trimming cost V 5 bases and J 5 bases, with 9 bases left between them. This CDR3 is built from 12 residues. The CDR3 DNA is TGTGCCAGCAGTAACAGCGCAACTGAAGCTTTCTTT. Its translation is CASSNSATEAFF.

This chain joins TRBV6-1 and TRBJ2-3, with unresolved D. The CDR3 has 16 amino acids. In germline, CDR1 is MNHNS, CDR2 SASEGT. Trimming took off 1 base at V and 6 bases at J, with 17 bases between the two ends. The CDR3 here is CASSEGSWRSLDTQYF. In DNA, the CDR3 is TGTGCCAGCAGTGAAGGGTCCTGGCGTTCATTGGATACGCAGTATTTT.

By sample fraction, this clone is medium-sized. The chain joins TRBV30 to TRBJ1-6, with no clear D. V lost 2 bases to trimming and J lost 10 bases, with 15 bases between them. The germline V gene encodes CDR1 GTSNPN and CDR2 SVGIG (reference sequence). The CDR3 loop spans 14 amino acids. CDR3 amino acids: CAWSKDLTDSPLHF. As DNA, the CDR3 is TGTGCCTGGAGTAAGGATTTGACGGACTCACCCCTCCACTTT. The full variable domain, rest sourced from reference TRBV30 and TRBJ1-6, is SQTIHQWPATLVQPVGSPLSLECTVEGTSNPNLYWYRQAAGRGLQLLFYSVGIGQISSEVPQNLSASRPQDRQFILSSKKLLLSDSGFYLCAWSKDLTDSPLHFGNGTRLTVT.

V usage is TRBV11-2 and J usage is TRBJ2-1, with D unresolved. Trimming removed 5 bases from V and 2 bases from J, with 13 bases in between. The CDR3 spans 15 residues. The germline V gene encodes CDR1 SGHAT and CDR2 FQNNGV. The DNA for the CDR3 is TGTGCCAGCAGCCCCGTCATTAGTCCCTACAATGAGCAGTTCTTC. Its translation: CASSPVISPYNEQFF.

The CDR3 sequence is CASSLEAGGRGYF. The CDR3 nucleotides are TGCGCCAGCAGCTTGGAAGCGGGAGGCCGCGGGTACTTC. This chain connects TRBV5-1 to TRBJ2-7; TRBD2 aligns across 9 bases. V was pared by 0 bases and J by 12 bases, with 7 bases of the junction left unmatched. This CDR3 contains 13 residues. Germline-derived CDR1 and CDR2 are SGHRS and YFSETQ. The full variable domain, completed using reference TRBV5-1 and TRBJ2-7, is KAGVTQTPRYLIKTRGQQVTLSCSPISGHRSVSWYQQTPGQGLQFLFEYFSETQRNKGNFPGRFSGRQFSNSRSEMNVSTLELGDSALYLCASSLEAGGRGYFGPGTRLTVT.

The genes are TRBV4-2 and TRBJ1-1, with unresolved D. This CDR3 spans 15 amino acids. The germline V and J ends were trimmed by 1 base and 1 base, with 10 bases remaining between them. Germline V gene data show CDR1 as LGHNA and CDR2 as YNFKEQ. For the CDR3, the DNA is TGTGCCAGCAGCCAAGTAGTCGGCAGGAACACTGAAGCTTTCTTT. It specifies CASSQVVGRNTEAFF.

This chain connects TRBV28 to TRBJ2-7, with D hard to call. Germline-derived CDR1 and CDR2 are MDHEN and SYDVKM. The CDR3 has 16 residues. V shed 2 bases and J shed 2 bases, with 16 bases lying between them. The CDR3 region is CASSLHARKKAYEQYF. For the CDR3, the DNA is TGTGCCAGCAGTTTACATGCCAGGAAAAAGGCCTACGAGCAGTACTTC.

The rearrangement links TRBV4-1 to TRBJ1-2, with a tentative D call TRBD1 (6 bases). Germline assignment: CDR1 MGHRA and CDR2 YSYEKL. There are 17 residues in the CDR3. V lost 1 base, J lost 5 bases, and 20 bases lay in between. The CDR3 DNA reads as TGCGCCAGCAGCCAAGTTCCCTCGGGCAGGGGAGAATATGGCTACACCTTC. It specifies CASSQVPSGRGEYGYTF.

The chain couples TRBV11-2 to TRBJ2-7; D not certain. Germline V CDR1 and CDR2: SGHAT, FQNNGV. The V end lost 1 base, the J end lost 3 bases, and 7 bases lay between the germline ends. The CDR3 loop spans 13 amino acids. CDR3 amino acids: CASSLVPLYEQYF. The CDR3 nucleotides are TGTGCCAGCAGCTTAGTGCCCCTCTACGAGCAGTACTTC. Supplemented by reference TRBV11-2 and TRBJ2-7, the full variable domain reads EAGVAQSPRYKIIEKRQSVAFWCNPISGHATLYWYQQILGQGPKLLIQFQNNGVVDDSQLPKDRFSAERLKGVDSTLKIQPAKLEDSAVYLCASSLVPLYEQYFGPGTRLTVT.

The CDR3 sequence: CASSLEGVGAEAFF. CDR3 DNA sequence: TGTGCCAGCAGTTTGGAGGGGGTGGGCGCTGAAGCTTTCTTT. This chain uses TRBV28 with TRBJ1-1, with D possibly TRBD1 on 6 matching bases. Per germline, CDR1 MDHEN and CDR2 SYDVKM. This CDR3 is 14 amino acids long. V was pared by 3 bases and J by 6 bases, with 14 bases between. The full variable domain, its missing parts supplied by reference TRBV28 and TRBJ1-1, is DVKVTQSSRYLVKRTGEKVFLECVQDMDHENMFWYRQDPGLGLRLIYFSYDVKMKEKGDIPEGYSVSREKKERFSLILESASTNQTSMYLCASSLEGVGAEAFFGQGTRLTVV.

The rearrangement links TRBV5-6 to TRBJ1-2, with D unresolved. The CDR3 runs to 13 residues. CDR1 and CDR2 (germline): SGHDT, YYEEEE. V gave up 4 bases and J gave up 8 bases, with 15 bases separating them. The CDR3 DNA reads as TGTGCCAGCAGCCCCCTGGTTGCAGGCGGCTACACCTTC. It specifies CASSPLVAGGYTF.

The chain employs TRBV19 and TRBJ2-6; D assignment may be TRBD1 or TRBD2 (6 bases each). The V end was cut by 6 bases, the J end by 0 bases, with 12 bases between. Germline CDR1 is LNHDA and CDR2 is SQIVND (reference sequence). CDR3 length equals 16 residues. For the CDR3, the DNA is TGTGCCAGTAGAAGGGGGGTCAGCTCTGGGGCCAACGTCCTGACTTTC. Amino acid sequence: CASRRGVSSGANVLTF.

The chain carries TRBV15 and TRBJ2-7; TRBD1 might be the D (5 bases). From germline, CDR1 is LNHNV and CDR2 YYDKDF (reference sequence). The CDR3 sequence is 17 residues long. V was cut by 2 bases and J by 4 bases, with 21 bases left in between. Here the CDR3 reads CATSRTGLGDTLYEQYF. The DNA of the CDR3 is TGTGCCACCAGCAGAACCGGGTTAGGGGATACCCTTTACGAGCAGTACTTC.